This passage covers 6 T cell receptor beta chains from one sample sequenced in a study of beta chain features in type 1 diabetes. Study-level points and caveats: Moderate but significant shortening of TCRB CDR3s was recorded in all four CD4+ subsets from Type 1 diabetes patients.

Expressed TCRB transcripts were sequenced, since all the RNA that had been isolated was reverse transcribed. Sequenced by immunoSEQ multiplex PCR; TCRdb stores in-frame clones only, minus some. This table holds approximately 600,000 clones, under 15% found once. Their antigen targets remain unknown. Sequenced: naive CD4+ T cells from blood. Receptor source: a man aged 30 to 45 with type 1 diabetes.

In its sample, this clone was seen a few times. The chain is built from TRBV25-1 and TRBJ1-5, with a weak D call TRBD1 (5 bases). Per germline, CDR1 MGHDK and CDR2 SYGVNS. Trimming removed 11 bases at V and 7 bases at J, with 27 bases between. The CDR3 is made up of 16 amino acids. CDR3 residues: CAGSGTGTPFCQPQHF. The CDR3 DNA follows: TGTGCCGGCTCAGGCACCGGGACTCCCTTTTGCCAGCCCCAGCATTTT. Using reference TRBV25-1 and TRBJ1-5 for the parts outside the CDR3, the full variable domain is EADIYQTPRYLVIGTGKKITLECSQTMGHDKMYWYQQDPGMELHLIHYSYGVNSTEKGDLSSESTVSRIRTEHFPLTLESARPSHTSQYLCAGSGTGTPFCQPQHFGDGTRLSIL.

This chain connects TRBV4-2 to TRBJ1-2; no definite D call. The CDR3 spans 15 residues. Between the trimmed V and J ends, which lost 0 bases and 3 bases, there was a span of 11 bases. From germline, CDR1 is LGHNA and CDR2 YNFKEQ. The CDR3 DNA sequence: TGTGCCAGCAGCCAAGATCGGAGCGAGGACTATGGCTACACCTTC. This encodes CASSQDRSEDYGYTF.

The sample holds a few counts of this clone. The J gene is TRBJ2-5, the V gene TRBV5-1, with unresolved D. The CDR3 is 13 amino acids. Trimming shortened V by 0 bases and J by 3 bases, and 6 bases separated the two germline ends. Germline V CDR1 and CDR2: SGHRS, YFSETQ. As DNA, the CDR3 is TGCGCCAGCAGCTTGGACAGAAAAGAGACCCAGTACTTC. The encoded protein is CASSLDRKETQYF.

Concerning this clone itself: Other DNA sequences of this sample code for an identical CDR3. This rearrangement joins TRBV9 to TRBJ2-3, with TRBD2 matching 9 bases. From germline, CDR1 is SGDLS and CDR2 YYNGEE. This CDR3 region has 15 residues. The ends lost 2 bases at V and 0 bases at J; junction bases unmatched: 1. The DNA of the CDR3 is TGTGCCAGCAGCGTCCTAGCGGGGAGCACAGATACGCAGTATTTT. Protein sequence: CASSVLAGSTDTQYF.

This clone has only a few counts. The rearrangement uses TRBV14 and TRBJ1-4; TRBD1 is a possible D gene (5 bases). Germline V gene data show CDR1 as SGHDN and CDR2 as FVKESK. This CDR3 spans 17 amino acids. Trimming cost V 2 bases and J 8 bases, with 21 bases left between them. CDR3 protein: CASSQRRGQTSGEKLFF. The CDR3 DNA follows: TGTGCCAGCAGCCAACGACGTGGACAAACCTCCGGCGAAAAACTGTTTTTT. Complete variable domain (other parts from reference TRBV14 and TRBJ1-4): EAGVTQFPSHSVIEKGQTVTLRCDPISGHDNLYWYRRVMGKEIKFLLHFVKESKQDESGMPNNRFLAERTGGTYSTLKVQPAELEDSGVYFCASSQRRGQTSGEKLFFGSGTQLSVL.

This clone showed up many times. The V call is TRBV7-2, the J call TRBJ1-1; D call uncertain. CDR1 SGHTA and CDR2 FQGNSA come from the germline V gene. The CDR3 has 14 residues. Trimming pared 1 base from V and 3 bases from J, leaving 9 bases between. CDR3 in amino acids: CASSLDPDYTEAFF. DNA of the CDR3: TGTGCCAGCAGCTTAGATCCAGACTACACTGAAGCTTTCTTT. Combining the CDR3 with reference TRBV7-2 and TRBJ1-1 gives the whole variable domain GAGVSQSPSNKVTEKGKDVELRCDPISGHTALYWYRQSLGQGLEFLIYFQGNSAPDKSGLPSDRFSAERTGGSVSTLTIQRTQQEDSAVYLCASSLDPDYTEAFFGQGTRLTVV.